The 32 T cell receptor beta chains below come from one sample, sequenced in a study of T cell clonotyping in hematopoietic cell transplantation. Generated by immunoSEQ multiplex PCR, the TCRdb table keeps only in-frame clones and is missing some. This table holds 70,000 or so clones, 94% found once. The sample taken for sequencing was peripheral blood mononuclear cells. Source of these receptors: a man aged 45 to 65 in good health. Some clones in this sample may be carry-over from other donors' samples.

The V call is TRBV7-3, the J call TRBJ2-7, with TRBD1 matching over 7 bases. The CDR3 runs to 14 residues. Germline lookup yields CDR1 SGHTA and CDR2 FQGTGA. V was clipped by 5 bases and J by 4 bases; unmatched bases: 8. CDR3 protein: CASSPGQRSYEQYF. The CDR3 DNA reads TGTGCCAGCAGCCCGGGACAGCGGTCTTACGAGCAGTACTTC.

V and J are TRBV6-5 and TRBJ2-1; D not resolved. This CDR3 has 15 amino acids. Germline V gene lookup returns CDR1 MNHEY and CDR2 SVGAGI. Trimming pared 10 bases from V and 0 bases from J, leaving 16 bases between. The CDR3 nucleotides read TGTGCCACCGTGAAAGGGCTAAGCTCCTACAATGAGCAGTTCTTC. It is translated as CATVKGLSSYNEQFF.

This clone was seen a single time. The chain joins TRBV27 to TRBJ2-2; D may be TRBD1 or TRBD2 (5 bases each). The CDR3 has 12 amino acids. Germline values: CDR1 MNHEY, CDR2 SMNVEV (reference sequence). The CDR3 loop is CAGTPGTGELFF. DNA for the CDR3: TGTGCTGGGACCCCCGGGACCGGGGAGCTGTTTTTT.

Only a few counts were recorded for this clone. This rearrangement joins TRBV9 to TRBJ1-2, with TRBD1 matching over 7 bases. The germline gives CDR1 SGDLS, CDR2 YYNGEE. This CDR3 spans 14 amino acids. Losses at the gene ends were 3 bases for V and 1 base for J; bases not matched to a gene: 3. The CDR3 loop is CASSEGDSNYGYTF. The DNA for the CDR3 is TGTGCCAGCAGCGAGGGGGACAGTAACTATGGCTACACCTTC.

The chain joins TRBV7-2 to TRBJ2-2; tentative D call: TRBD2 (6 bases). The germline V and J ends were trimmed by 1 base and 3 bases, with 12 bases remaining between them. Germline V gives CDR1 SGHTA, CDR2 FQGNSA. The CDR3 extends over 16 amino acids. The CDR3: CASSLVGGWDTGELFF. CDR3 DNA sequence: TGTGCCAGCAGCTTAGTCGGGGGATGGGACACCGGGGAGCTGTTTTTT.

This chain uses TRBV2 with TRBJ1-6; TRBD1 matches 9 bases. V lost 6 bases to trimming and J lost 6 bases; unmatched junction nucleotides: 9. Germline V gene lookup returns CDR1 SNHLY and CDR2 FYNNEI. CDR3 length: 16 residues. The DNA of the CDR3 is TGTGCCAGCAGCGCGGGACAGGGATTGCGTAATTCACCCCTCCACTTT. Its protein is CASSAGQGLRNSPLHF.

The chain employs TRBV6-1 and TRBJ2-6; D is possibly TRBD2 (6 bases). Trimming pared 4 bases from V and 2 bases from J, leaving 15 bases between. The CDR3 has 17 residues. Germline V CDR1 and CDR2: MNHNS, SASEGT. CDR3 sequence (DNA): TGTGCCAGCAGTGCCTCAAGCGGGCCTCCTGGGGCCAACGTCCTGACTTTC. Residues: CASSASSGPPGANVLTF.

CDR3 nucleotides: TGCGCCAGCAGCTTGATCCCGGACAATGAGCAGTTCTTC. Translated: CASSLIPDNEQFF. The gene calls are TRBV5-1 and TRBJ2-1; the D is unclear. This CDR3 region has 13 residues. Germline V gene data show CDR1 as SGHRS and CDR2 as YFSETQ. V gave up 1 base and J gave up 5 bases, with 7 bases separating them.

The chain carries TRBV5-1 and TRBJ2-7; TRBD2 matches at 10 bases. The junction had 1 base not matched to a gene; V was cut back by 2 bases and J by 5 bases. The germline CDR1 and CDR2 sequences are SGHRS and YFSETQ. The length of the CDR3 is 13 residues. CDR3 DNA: TGCGCCAGCAGCTTAGGACTAGCGGACGAGCAGTACTTC. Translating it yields CASSLGLADEQYF.

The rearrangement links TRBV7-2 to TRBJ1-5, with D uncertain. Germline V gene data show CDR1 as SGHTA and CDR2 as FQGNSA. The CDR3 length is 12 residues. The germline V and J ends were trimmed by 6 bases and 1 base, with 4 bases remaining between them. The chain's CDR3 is CASSDSNQPQHF. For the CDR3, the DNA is TGTGCCAGCAGTGACAGCAATCAGCCCCAGCATTTT. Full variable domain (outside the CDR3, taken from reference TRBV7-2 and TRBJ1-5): GAGVSQSPSNKVTEKGKDVELRCDPISGHTALYWYRQSLGQGLEFLIYFQGNSAPDKSGLPSDRFSAERTGGSVSTLTIQRTQQEDSAVYLCASSDSNQPQHFGDGTRLSIL.

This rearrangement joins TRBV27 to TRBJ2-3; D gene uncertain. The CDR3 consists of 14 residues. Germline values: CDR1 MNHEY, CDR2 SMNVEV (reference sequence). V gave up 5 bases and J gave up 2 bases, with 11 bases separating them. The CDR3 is CASSPRILTDTQYF. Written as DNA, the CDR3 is TGTGCCAGCAGTCCCCGAATACTCACAGATACGCAGTATTTT.

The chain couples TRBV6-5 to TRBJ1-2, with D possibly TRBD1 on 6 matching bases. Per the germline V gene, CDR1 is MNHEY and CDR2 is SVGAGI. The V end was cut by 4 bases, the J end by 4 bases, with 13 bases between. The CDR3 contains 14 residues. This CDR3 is CASSSLTGIYGYTF. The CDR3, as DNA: TGTGCCAGCAGTTCCCTCACAGGGATCTATGGCTACACCTTC.

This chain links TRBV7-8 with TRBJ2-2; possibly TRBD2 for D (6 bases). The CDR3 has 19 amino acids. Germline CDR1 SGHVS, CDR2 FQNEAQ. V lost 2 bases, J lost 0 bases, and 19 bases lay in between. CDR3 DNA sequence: TGTGCCAGCAGCTTACCCTCTAAATTAGCGGAAACGAACACCGGGGAGCTGTTTTTT. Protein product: CASSLPSKLAETNTGELFF.

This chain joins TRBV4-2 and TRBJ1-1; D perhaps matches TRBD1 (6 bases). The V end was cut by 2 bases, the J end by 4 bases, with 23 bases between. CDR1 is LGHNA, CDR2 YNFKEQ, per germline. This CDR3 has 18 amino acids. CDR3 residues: CASSQKMLSGGAVTEAFF. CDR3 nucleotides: TGTGCCAGCAGCCAAAAGATGTTATCGGGGGGCGCGGTCACTGAAGCTTTCTTT.

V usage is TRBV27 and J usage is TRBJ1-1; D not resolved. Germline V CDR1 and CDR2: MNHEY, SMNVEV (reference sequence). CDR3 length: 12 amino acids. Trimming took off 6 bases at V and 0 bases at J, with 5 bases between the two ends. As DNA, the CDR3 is TGTGCCAGCAGACGCCTGAACACTGAAGCTTTCTTT. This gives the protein CASRRLNTEAFF.

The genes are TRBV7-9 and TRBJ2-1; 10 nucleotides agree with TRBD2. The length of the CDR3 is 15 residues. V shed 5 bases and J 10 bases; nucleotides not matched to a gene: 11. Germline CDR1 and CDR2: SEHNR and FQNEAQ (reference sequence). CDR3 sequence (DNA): TGTGCCAGCAGCCTTATCAGCGGGAGGGCCGACGAGCAGTTCTTC. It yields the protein CASSLISGRADEQFF.

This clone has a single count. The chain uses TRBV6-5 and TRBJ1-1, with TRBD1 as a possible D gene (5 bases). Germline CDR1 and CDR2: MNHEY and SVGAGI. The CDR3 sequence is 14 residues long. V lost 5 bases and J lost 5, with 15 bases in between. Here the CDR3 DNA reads TGTGCCAGCAGTCCCTTACCCCGGGGGACTGAAGCTTTCTTT. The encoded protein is CASSPLPRGTEAFF.

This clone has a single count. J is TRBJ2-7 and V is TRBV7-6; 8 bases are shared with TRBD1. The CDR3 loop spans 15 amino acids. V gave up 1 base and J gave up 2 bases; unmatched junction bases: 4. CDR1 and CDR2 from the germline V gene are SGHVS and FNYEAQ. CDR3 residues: CASSLGQGLTYEQYF. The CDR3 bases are TGTGCCAGCAGCTTAGGACAGGGGTTAACCTACGAGCAGTACTTC.

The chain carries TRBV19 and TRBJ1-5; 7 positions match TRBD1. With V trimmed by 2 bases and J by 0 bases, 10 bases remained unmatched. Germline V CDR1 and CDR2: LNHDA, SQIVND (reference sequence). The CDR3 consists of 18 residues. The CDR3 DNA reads TGTGCCAGTAGTATACACCACGGACAGGACTATAGCAATCAGCCCCAGCATTTT. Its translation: CASSIHHGQDYSNQPQHF.

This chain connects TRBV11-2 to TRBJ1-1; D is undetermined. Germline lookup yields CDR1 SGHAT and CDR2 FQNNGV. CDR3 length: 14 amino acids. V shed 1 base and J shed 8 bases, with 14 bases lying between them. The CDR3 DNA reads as TGTGCCAGCAGCTTAGGGTGGGCAGAAGCGGAAGCTTTCTTT. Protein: CASSLGWAEAEAFF.

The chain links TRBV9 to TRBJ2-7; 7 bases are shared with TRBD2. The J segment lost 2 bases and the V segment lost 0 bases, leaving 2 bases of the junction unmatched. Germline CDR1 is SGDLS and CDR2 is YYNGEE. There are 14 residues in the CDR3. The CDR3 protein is CASSVAGRAYEQYF. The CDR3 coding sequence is TGTGCCAGCAGCGTAGCGGGGAGGGCCTACGAGCAGTACTTC.

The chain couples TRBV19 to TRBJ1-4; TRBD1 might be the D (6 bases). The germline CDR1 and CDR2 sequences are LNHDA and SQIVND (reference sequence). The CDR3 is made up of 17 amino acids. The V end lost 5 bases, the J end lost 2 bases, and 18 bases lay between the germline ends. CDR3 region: CASSPYRGGRTNEKLFF. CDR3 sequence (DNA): TGTGCCAGTAGTCCCTACCGGGGGGGCCGCACTAATGAAAAACTGTTTTTT.

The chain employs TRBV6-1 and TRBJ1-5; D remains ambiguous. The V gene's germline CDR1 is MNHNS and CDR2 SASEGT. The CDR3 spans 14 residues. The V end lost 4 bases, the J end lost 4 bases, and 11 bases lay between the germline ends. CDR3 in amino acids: CASSAAGGNQPQHF. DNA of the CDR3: TGTGCCAGCAGTGCGGCAGGTGGGAATCAGCCCCAGCATTTT.

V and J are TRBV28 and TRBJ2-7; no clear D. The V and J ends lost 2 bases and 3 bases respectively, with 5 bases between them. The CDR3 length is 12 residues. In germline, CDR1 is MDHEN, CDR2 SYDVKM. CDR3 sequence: CASSLTYYEQYF. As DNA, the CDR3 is TGTGCCAGCAGTTTAACGTACTACGAGCAGTACTTC.

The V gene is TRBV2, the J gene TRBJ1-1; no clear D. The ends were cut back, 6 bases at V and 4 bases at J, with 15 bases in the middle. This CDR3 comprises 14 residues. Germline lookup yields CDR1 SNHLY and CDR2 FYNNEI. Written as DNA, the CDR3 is TGTGCCAGCAGCCTCGGGGAGGGAGGCACTGAAGCTTTCTTT. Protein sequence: CASSLGEGGTEAFF. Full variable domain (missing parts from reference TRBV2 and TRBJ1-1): EPEVTQTPSHQVTQMGQEVILRCVPISNHLYFYWYRQILGQKVEFLVSFYNNEISEKSEIFDDQFSVERPDGSNFTLKIRSTKLEDSAMYFCASSLGEGGTEAFFGQGTRLTVV.

The CDR3 loop reads CASSARTGGGYTF. In DNA form, the CDR3 reads TGTGCCAGCAGTGCCAGGACAGGGGGTGGCTACACCTTC. This chain links TRBV6-1 with TRBJ1-2; 10 bases agree with TRBD1. This CDR3 is built from 13 residues. Germline V gene data show CDR1 as MNHNS and CDR2 as SASEGT. The V gene end was trimmed by 4 bases and the J gene end by 7 bases; junction bases not matched to a gene: 3.

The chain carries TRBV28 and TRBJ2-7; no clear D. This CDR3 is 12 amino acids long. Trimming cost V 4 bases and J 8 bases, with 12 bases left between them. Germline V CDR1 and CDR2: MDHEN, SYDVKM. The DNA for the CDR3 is TGTGCCAGCAGTTCTGGACCCTCCCAGCAGTACTTC. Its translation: CASSSGPSQQYF.

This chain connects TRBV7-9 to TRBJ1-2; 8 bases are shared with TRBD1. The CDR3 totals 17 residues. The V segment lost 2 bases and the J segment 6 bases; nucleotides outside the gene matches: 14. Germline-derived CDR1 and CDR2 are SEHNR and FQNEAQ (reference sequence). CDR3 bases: TGTGCCAGCAGCTTATCCATCCTGGCAGGGGGCACGGATGGCTACACCTTC. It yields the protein CASSLSILAGGTDGYTF.

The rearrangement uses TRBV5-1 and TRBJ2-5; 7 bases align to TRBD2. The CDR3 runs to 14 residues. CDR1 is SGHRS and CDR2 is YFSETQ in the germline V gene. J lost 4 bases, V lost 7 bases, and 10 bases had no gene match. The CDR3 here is CASATERGRETQYF. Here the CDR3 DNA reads TGCGCCAGCGCCACAGAGCGGGGTCGAGAGACCCAGTACTTC.

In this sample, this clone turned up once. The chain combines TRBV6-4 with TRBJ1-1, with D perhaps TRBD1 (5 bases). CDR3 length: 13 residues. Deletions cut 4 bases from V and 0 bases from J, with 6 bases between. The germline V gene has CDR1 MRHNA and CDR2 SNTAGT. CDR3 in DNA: TGTGCCAGCAGTGTGGGACTGAACACTGAAGCTTTCTTT. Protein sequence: CASSVGLNTEAFF.

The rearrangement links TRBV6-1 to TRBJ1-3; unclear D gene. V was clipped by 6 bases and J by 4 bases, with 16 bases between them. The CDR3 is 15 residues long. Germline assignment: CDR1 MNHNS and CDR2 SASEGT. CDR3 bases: TGTGCCAGCAGGAGGGTTAGTGGTGAGGGAAACACCATATATTTT. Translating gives CASRRVSGEGNTIYF.

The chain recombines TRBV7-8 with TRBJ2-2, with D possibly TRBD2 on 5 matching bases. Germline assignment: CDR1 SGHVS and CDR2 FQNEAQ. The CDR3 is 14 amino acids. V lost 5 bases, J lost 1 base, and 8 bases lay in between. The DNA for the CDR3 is TGTGCCAGCAGCCGCCGGGAGAACACCGGGGAGCTGTTTTTT. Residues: CASSRRENTGELFF. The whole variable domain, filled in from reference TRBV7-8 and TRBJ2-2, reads GAGVSQSPRYKVAKRGQDVALRCDPISGHVSLFWYQQALGQGPEFLTYFQNEAQLDKSGLPSDRFFAERPEGSVSTLKIQRTQQEDSAVYLCASSRRENTGELFFGEGSRLTVL.